The TCR beta chain under discussion was sequenced for a study of T cell responses to AZD1222 COVID-19 vaccine. The repertoire was sequenced with immunoSEQ multiplex PCR; TCRdb's copy has only in-frame clones and lacks some. The table has about 69,000 clones, less than 85% seen once. From germline, CDR1 is LNHDA and CDR2 SQIVND (reference sequence). V was pared by 5 bases and J by 2 bases, with 13 bases between. The CDR3 has 15 amino acids. The receptor comes from an adult who received the AZD1222 COVID-19 vaccine. The specimen was peripheral blood, collected 28 days after the second AZD1222 dose. The gene calls are TRBV19 and TRBJ1-3, with unresolved D. CDR3 sequence: CASSPFERAGNTIYF. The DNA of the CDR3 is TGTGCCAGTAGTCCCTTTGAGAGGGCTGGAAACACCATATATTTT.